Each of the 10 T cell receptor beta chains below was sequenced from the same sample in a study of Ad26.COV2.S vaccination and SARS-CoV-2 variants. The sample's treatment: roughly 19 received Ad26.COV2.S at low or high dose, single or two shots; about 5 received placebo; per-sample allocation not given. Each sample was drawn 63 days after the first injection (of vaccine or placebo). Here immunoSEQ multiplex PCR was the method, and the copy in TCRdb shows in-frame clones only, minus some. The sample holds about 350,000 clones; approximately 84% are singletons and the top ten take roughly 3.1%. The material sequenced was peripheral blood, taken in a trial of Ad26.COV2.S vaccine versus placebo. The receptors were sampled from a person aged 18-60 years who received the Ad26.COV2.S COVID-19 vaccine or a placebo.

The CDR3 nucleotides read TGTGCCAGCAGCGTAGCTACAGATACTAACTATGGCTACACCTTC. Translation: CASSVATDTNYGYTF. V gene TRBV9 combines with J gene TRBJ1-2, with D unclear. V was trimmed by 0 bases and J by 0 bases, leaving 9 bases between them. The CDR3 consists of 15 residues. Germline CDR1 reads SGDLS; CDR2 reads YYNGEE.

The chain carries TRBV5-5 and TRBJ1-4; 8 bases align to TRBD1. With V trimmed by 4 bases and J by 3 bases, 11 bases remained unmatched. The CDR3 has 17 residues. Germline V CDR1 and CDR2: SGHKS, YYEKEE (reference sequence). CDR3 coding DNA: TGTGCCAGCAGCCACCCTCGGAGGACAGGGCCTAATGAAAAACTGTTTTTT. Translated, it gives CASSHPRRTGPNEKLFF.

The J gene is TRBJ2-7, the V gene TRBV23-1; D may be TRBD2 (5 bases). TRBV23-1 is known as an ORF, though its function is uncertain. This CDR3 has 14 amino acids. Trimming shortened V by 8 bases and J by 1 base, and 15 bases separated the two germline ends. CDR3 loop: CASLPDEGSYEQYF. The CDR3 bases are TGCGCCAGCTTACCCGACGAGGGTTCCTACGAGCAGTACTTC.

The chain employs TRBV9 and TRBJ2-1; 12 bases agree with TRBD2. V lost 1 base to trimming and J lost 9 bases; unmatched junction nucleotides: 5. Germline CDR1 SGDLS, CDR2 YYNGEE. The CDR3 has 15 residues. CDR3 DNA sequence: TGTGCCAGCAGCGTACTAGCGGGAGGGCCGGGTGAGCAGTTCTTC. This codes for CASSVLAGGPGEQFF.

J is TRBJ1-3 and V is TRBV6-2 or TRBV6-3; 10 nucleotides line up with TRBD1. This CDR3 region has 18 residues. Germline values: CDR1 MNHEY, CDR2 SVGEGT. J gave up 3 bases and V 4 bases, and 12 bases lay outside the gene matches. CDR3 sequence reads: CASSFYYRDRGDGNTIYF. CDR3 nucleotide sequence: TGTGCCAGCAGTTTCTACTATCGGGACAGGGGCGATGGAAACACCATATATTTT.

The chain carries TRBV13 and TRBJ2-7, with 7 bases identical to TRBD1. The trim removed 5 bases at V and 3 bases at J, leaving 4 bases unmatched. The CDR3 loop spans 13 amino acids. Germline assignment: CDR1 PRHDT and CDR2 FYEKMQ (reference sequence). CDR3 nucleotide sequence: TGTGCCAGCAGCCTCCGACAGGGCTACGAGCAGTACTTC. Translating gives CASSLRQGYEQYF.

The chain recombines TRBV7-9 with TRBJ2-7; no clear D. CDR3 size: 13 residues. V lost 3 bases and J 2 bases, leaving 8 bases between the germline ends. CDR1 is SEHNR, CDR2 FQNEAQ, per germline (reference sequence). CDR3 protein: CASSFHLTYEQYF. DNA of the CDR3: TGTGCCAGCAGCTTCCACCTCACCTACGAGCAGTACTTC.

The gene calls are TRBV9 and TRBJ1-4; maybe TRBD1 (5 bases). The CDR3 spans 11 residues. The V gene lost 3 bases and the J gene lost 8 bases, with 5 bases spanning the gap. Germline CDR1 SGDLS, CDR2 YYNGEE. The CDR3 region has the DNA TGTGCCAGCAGCGGGGGGGAAAAACTGTTTTTT. Residues: CASSGGEKLFF.

The chain recombines TRBV10-3 with TRBJ1-4, with D maybe TRBD1 (6 bases). Per the germline V gene, CDR1 is ENHRY and CDR2 is SYGVKD. The CDR3 spans 16 residues. Trimming stripped 3 bases from V and 8 bases from J, with 19 bases between. This CDR3 is CAISDPGEGEKEKLFF. The CDR3 DNA sequence: TGTGCCATCAGTGACCCCGGGGAGGGGGAGAAAGAAAAACTGTTTTTT.

The chain joins TRBV2 to TRBJ2-5; D is tentatively TRBD1 or TRBD2 (6 bases each). This CDR3 comprises 15 residues. Germline values: CDR1 SNHLY, CDR2 FYNNEI. V dropped 0 bases and J dropped 2 bases, with 10 bases sitting between them. The CDR3 loop is CASSEAQGRQETQYF. CDR3 nucleotides: TGTGCCAGCAGTGAAGCGCAGGGGAGGCAAGAGACCCAGTACTTC.